The 18 T cell receptor beta chains in this list originate from one sample, sequenced in a study of T cell responses to AZD1222 COVID-19 vaccine. Generated by immunoSEQ multiplex PCR, the TCRdb table keeps only in-frame clones and is missing some. The table has 150,000 or so clones, roughly 90% seen once. The sequenced sample was peripheral blood, obtained on day 0 of MenACWY control vaccination. These receptors were collected from an adult in good health.

The chain uses TRBV2 and TRBJ1-3; TRBD1 matches at 8 bases. V gave up 7 bases and J gave up 0 bases; unmatched junction bases: 5. The CDR3 loop spans 15 amino acids. The V gene's germline CDR1 is SNHLY and CDR2 FYNNEI. Here the CDR3 DNA reads TGTGCCAGCACTCCAGACAGGGGCTCTGGAAACACCATATATTTT. It yields the protein CASTPDRGSGNTIYF.

This rearrangement joins TRBV28 to TRBJ2-2; D is undetermined. This CDR3 is built from 14 residues. Germline CDR1 reads MDHEN; CDR2 reads SYDVKM. Trimming shortened V by 7 bases and J by 0 bases, and 9 bases separated the two germline ends. The CDR3 sequence is CASKSAANTGELFF. The CDR3 DNA is TGTGCCAGCAAATCGGCAGCGAACACCGGGGAGCTGTTTTTT.

This rearrangement joins TRBV11-3 to TRBJ2-7, with D hard to call. Germline CDR1 and CDR2: SGHNT and YENEEA. This CDR3 contains 14 residues. V lost 0 bases, J lost 7 bases, and 13 bases lay in between. The CDR3 is CASSLDPRAGEQYF. CDR3 in DNA: TGTGCCAGCAGCTTAGACCCACGTGCCGGGGAGCAGTACTTC.

This chain joins TRBV21-1 and TRBJ1-4. TRBV21-1 constitutes a pseudogene. The CDR3 extends over 14 amino acids. In DNA form, the CDR3 reads TGTGCCAGCAAAGTCCCGAGGAGGAATGAAAAACTGTTTTTT. Its translation is CASKVPRRNEKLFF.

This rearrangement joins TRBV2 to TRBJ1-5, with D hard to call. This CDR3 is 13 amino acids long. Germline values: CDR1 SNHLY, CDR2 FYNNEI. With 5 bases removed from V and 5 bases from J, the gap between germline ends came to 10 bases. For the CDR3, the DNA is TGTGCCAGCAGTCTCAGAACGGATCAGCCCCAGCATTTT. Residues: CASSLRTDQPQHF.

The J gene is TRBJ2-7, the V gene TRBV30; TRBD1 matches 11 bases. V lost 2 bases and J lost 6; bases outside the gene matches: 6. Germline-derived CDR1 and CDR2 are GTSNPN and SVGIG (reference sequence). The CDR3 has 14 residues. The CDR3 DNA reads as TGTGCCTGGAGTAAAAAGGGACAGGGGGTCGAGCAGTACTTC. Translation gives CAWSKKGQGVEQYF.

V gene TRBV9 combines with J gene TRBJ2-2; D ambiguous. The V and J ends lost 3 bases and 5 bases respectively, with 8 bases between them. CDR1 is SGDLS and CDR2 is YYNGEE in the germline V gene. This CDR3 contains 13 residues. The chain's CDR3 is CASSAPRTGELFF. In nucleotides, the CDR3 is TGTGCCAGCAGCGCGCCGAGGACCGGGGAGCTGTTTTTT.

The J gene is TRBJ2-7, the V gene TRBV7-6; 8 nucleotides match TRBD2. The CDR3 runs 15 residues. The V segment lost 5 bases and the J segment 5 bases; nucleotides outside the gene matches: 11. Germline assignment: CDR1 SGHVS and CDR2 FNYEAQ. The chain's CDR3 is CASSAPAGVSHEQYF. The CDR3 bases are TGTGCCAGCAGCGCACCAGCGGGAGTGTCCCACGAGCAGTACTTC.

The chain recombines TRBV7-6 with TRBJ1-4, with TRBD1 identical over 10 bases. The CDR3 length is 17 residues. With 5 bases clipped from V and 7 bases from J, the junction kept 13 bases outside the gene matches. Germline CDR1 SGHVS, CDR2 FNYEAQ. The CDR3 region is CASSRDRGSGGGEKLFF. The CDR3 bases are TGTGCCAGCAGCCGGGACAGGGGCAGCGGAGGGGGTGAAAAACTGTTTTTT.

The rearrangement uses TRBV12-3 or TRBV12-4 and TRBJ1-5; TRBD1 might be the D (5 bases). The CDR3 is 13 residues long. Trimming removed 2 bases from V and 5 bases from J, with 7 bases in between. The CDR3 DNA reads as TGTGCCAGCAGTTTACGGGGGGATCAGCCCCAGCATTTT. Its translation is CASSLRGDQPQHF.

The chain recombines TRBV5-1 with TRBJ1-1; D call uncertain. The CDR3 runs 17 residues. Germline V CDR1 and CDR2: SGHRS, YFSETQ. Between the trimmed V and J ends, which lost 4 bases and 0 bases, there was a span of 19 bases. CDR3 amino acids: CASSADPRRNMNTEAFF. The CDR3 DNA sequence: TGCGCCAGCAGCGCGGATCCCCGCAGGAATATGAACACTGAAGCTTTCTTT. Supplemented by reference TRBV5-1 and TRBJ1-1, the full variable domain reads KAGVTQTPRYLIKTRGQQVTLSCSPISGHRSVSWYQQTPGQGLQFLFEYFSETQRNKGNFPGRFSGRQFSNSRSEMNVSTLELGDSALYLCASSADPRRNMNTEAFFGQGTRLTVV.

CDR3 protein: CASSKDQGNRYEQYF. The CDR3 DNA reads as TGTGCCAGCAGCAAAGATCAGGGGAATCGGTACGAGCAGTACTTC. The chain uses TRBV21-1 and TRBJ2-7; TRBD1 reflects the table's D call only, with no check against the DNA. TRBV21-1 is noted as a pseudogene. CDR3 length: 15 amino acids.

Remarks on this clone: The sample has other DNA sequences that encode this CDR3 too. This chain links TRBV5-1 with TRBJ2-5; D uncertain. CDR3 length: 11 residues. The V end lost 1 base, the J end lost 2 bases, and 0 bases lay between the germline ends. CDR1 and CDR2 from the germline V gene are SGHRS and YFSETQ. The DNA for the CDR3 is TGCGCCAGCAGCTTGCAAGAGACCCAGTACTTC. Translation: CASSLQETQYF. Full variable domain (remainder filled in from reference TRBV5-1 and TRBJ2-5): KAGVTQTPRYLIKTRGQQVTLSCSPISGHRSVSWYQQTPGQGLQFLFEYFSETQRNKGNFPGRFSGRQFSNSRSEMNVSTLELGDSALYLCASSLQETQYFGPGTRLLVL.

The gene calls are TRBV19 and TRBJ1-1; 8 bases map to TRBD1. Looked up from germline, CDR1 is LNHDA and CDR2 is SQIVND (reference sequence). The CDR3 totals 16 residues. Germline trimming cut 6 bases from V and 1 base from J; bases unmatched to any gene: 10. The CDR3 coding sequence is TGTGCCAGTAGGAAGACGGCAGGGGGCTCGAACACTGAAGCTTTCTTT. Its translation: CASRKTAGGSNTEAFF.

J is TRBJ1-6 and V is TRBV27; D gene uncertain. V lost 3 bases to trimming and J lost 9 bases, with 6 bases between them. CDR3 size: 12 residues. Per the germline V gene, CDR1 is MNHEY and CDR2 is SMNVEV (reference sequence). The CDR3: CASSFVGSPLHF. CDR3 sequence (DNA): TGTGCCAGCAGTTTTGTCGGTTCACCCCTCCACTTT.

The chain has TRBV24-1 and TRBJ2-1; 10 bases are a match to TRBD1. The germline V gene has CDR1 KGHDR and CDR2 SFDVKD. This CDR3 has 18 amino acids. V was pared by 4 bases and J by 5 bases, with 13 bases of the junction left unmatched. The CDR3 loop reads CATSESGTGVIPDNEQFF. In DNA, the CDR3 is TGTGCCACCAGTGAGTCCGGGACAGGGGTGATTCCGGACAATGAGCAGTTCTTC.

The gene calls are TRBV7-2 and TRBJ1-2; tentative D call: TRBD1 (6 bases). Germline loops: CDR1 SGHTA, CDR2 FQGNSA. The CDR3 runs to 14 residues. Between the trimmed V and J ends, which lost 2 bases and 3 bases, there was a span of 10 bases. Here the CDR3 reads CASSLWAGDYGYTF. The CDR3 nucleotides are TGTGCCAGCAGCTTATGGGCAGGGGACTATGGCTACACCTTC.

The chain links TRBV3-1 (or the pseudogene TRBV3-2) to TRBJ2-2; D remains ambiguous. CDR3 length: 16 amino acids. The V end lost 4 bases, the J end lost 4 bases, and 16 bases lay between the germline ends. The germline V gene encodes CDR1 LGHDT and CDR2 YNNKEL (reference sequence). CDR3 sequence: CASSPYIVPGTGELFF. The CDR3 bases are TGTGCCAGCAGCCCGTATATAGTGCCAGGCACCGGGGAGCTGTTTTTT.